A single sample gave rise to the 9 T cell receptor beta chains below, sequenced in a study of regulatory T cells in long-lasting Graves disease. Building of the TCR beta libraries involved iRepertoire HTBI primers and Arm-PCR of CDR3 regions. MiXCR, run by TCRdb on the multiplex PCR reads, gives a single entry per CDR3 protein. The data show 350,000 to 500,000 distinct CDR3 sequences, around 15% seen once. Time point indicated: newly diagnosed GD, antithyroid drugs for less than 3 months. Following extraction of RNA from PBMCs, that RNA was used to make the TCR library. This same sample was also part of a study on T cells in Graves' hyperthyroidism and ophthalmopathy.

The starting material was peripheral blood mononuclear cells (PBMCs), obtained at new diagnosis, from a patient treated with antithyroid drugs. The receptors stem from a woman in her 50s with Graves disease.

Only one count was recorded for this clonotype. A read error is possible here, since a much larger clone lies one base away. This chain connects TRBV27 to TRBJ2-1; 11 bases are shared with TRBD2. Germline V gene lookup returns CDR1 MNHEY and CDR2 SMNVEV (reference sequence). This CDR3 has 16 residues. This CDR3 reads CASSSLRLAGNNEQLF. CDR3 coding DNA: TGTGCCAGCAGTTCCCTACGACTAGCGGGAAACAATGAGCAGCTCTTC.

This sequence joins TRBV9 and TRBJ2-1; D unresolved. The CDR3 totals 15 residues. The germline V gene has CDR1 SGDLS and CDR2 YYNGEE. V was pared by 1 base and J by 5 bases, with 13 bases between. In DNA form, the CDR3 reads TGTGCCAGCAGCGTATCACCGGCATCACACAATGAGCAGTTCTTC. Translating gives CASSVSPASHNEQFF. Filled out from reference TRBV9 and TRBJ2-1, the complete variable domain reads DSGVTQTPKHLITATGQRVTLRCSPRSGDLSVYWYQQSLDQGLQFLIQYYNGEERAKGNILERFSAQQFPDLHSELNLSSLELGDSALYFCASSVSPASHNEQFFGPGTRLTVL.

This clonotype was counted at least ten times. J is TRBJ1-2 and V is TRBV10-3, with D unresolved. The V gene's germline CDR1 is ENHRY and CDR2 SYGVKD. The CDR3 totals 14 residues. V lost 0 bases, J lost 5 bases, and 10 bases lay in between. The CDR3 here is CAISESRTDYGYTF. In DNA, the CDR3 is TGTGCCATCAGTGAGTCCCGGACGGATTATGGCTACACCTTC.

This clonotype was seen a handful of times. A much larger clone differs by one base, so this may be a read error. This chain joins TRBV28 and TRBJ2-7, with TRBD1 matching over 8 bases. Germline V CDR1 and CDR2: MDHEN, SYDVKM. CDR3 length: 14 residues. The CDR3 sequence: CASSLQGATEERYF. The DNA for the CDR3 is TGTGCCAGCAGTCTCCAGGGGGCTACGGAGGAGCGGTACTTC.

There are many counts of this clonotype. This sequence joins TRBV11-1 and TRBJ2-3; D call uncertain. Germline CDR1 is SGHAT and CDR2 is FQDESV (reference sequence). The CDR3 totals 16 residues. The V end lost 0 bases, the J end lost 3 bases, and 13 bases lay between the germline ends. CDR3 residues: CASSLAAEGETDTQYF. The CDR3, as DNA: TGTGCCAGCAGCTTAGCGGCTGAAGGAGAAACAGATACGCAGTATTTT.

This clonotype was seen at least ten times. The chain is built from TRBV2 and TRBJ2-4, with 12 bases lining up with TRBD1. The ends lost 3 bases at V and 2 bases at J; junction bases unmatched: 5. The CDR3 is 17 amino acids. Germline values: CDR1 SNHLY, CDR2 FYNNEI. CDR3 nucleotide sequence: TGTGCCAGCAGTGACGGGACAGGGGGCCCGTCCAAAAACATTCAGTACTTC. Amino acids: CASSDGTGGPSKNIQYF.

In this sample, this clonotype turned up many times. V and J are TRBV3-1 and TRBJ2-7; TRBD1 might be the D (6 bases). The CDR3 extends over 13 amino acids. Germline V gene sequence: CDR1 LGHDT, CDR2 YNNKEL (reference sequence). Trimming left V 3 bases short and J 5 bases short, with 11 bases between. The CDR3 region is CASSHRGSHEQYF. CDR3 DNA: TGTGCCAGCAGCCACAGGGGTTCCCACGAGCAGTACTTC.

This clonotype was recorded at least ten times. V and J are TRBV20-1 and TRBJ2-2; tentative D call: TRBD1 (6 bases). The CDR3 loop spans 15 amino acids. CDR1 is DFQATT, CDR2 SNEGSKA, per germline (reference sequence). Trimming removed 6 bases from V and 1 base from J, with 15 bases in between. In DNA form, the CDR3 reads TGCAGTGCCCAGGCCCGGGACAAGAACACCGGGGAGCTGTTTTTT. This sequence encodes CSAQARDKNTGELFF.

This clonotype was recorded at least ten times. The chain employs TRBV18 and TRBJ1-2; TRBD1 might be the D (6 bases). This CDR3 contains 15 residues. Trimming took 0 bases from V and 7 from J, leaving 15 bases between them. Germline V gene lookup returns CDR1 KGHSH and CDR2 LQKENI. CDR3 amino acids: CASSPPHRDLTGYTF. CDR3 nucleotides: TGTGCCAGCTCACCACCCCACAGGGATCTAACTGGCTACACCTTC. The whole variable domain, remainder taken from reference TRBV18 and TRBJ1-2, is NAGVMQNPRHLVRRRGQEARLRCSPMKGHSHVYWYRQLPEEGLKFMVYLQKENIIDESGMPKERFSAEFPKEGPSILRIQQVVRGDSAAYFCASSPPHRDLTGYTFGSGTRLTVV.